This T cell receptor (beta chain) was sequenced during a study of human T cells and chemical hapten exposure. As for time point: patch test 2, 6 weeks after DPC sensitization. Treatment defined: therapeutic diphenylcyclopropenone sensitization with weekly scalp DPC. Study-wide findings and caveats: TCRs above 1 in 1000 frequency stayed constant with DPC sensitization. PT1 expanded TCR counts and patch test score correlated positively.

This CDR3 is built from 16 residues. Germline-derived CDR1 and CDR2 are SGHDT and YYEEEE. V was cut by 2 bases and J by 4 bases, with 18 bases left in between. This clonotype has more than one count but fewer than ten. The antigen remains undetermined. MiXCR, applied by TCRdb to the RACE reads, yields one record per CDR3 protein. The profile shows about 73,000 distinct CDR3 sequences, 8.5% to 9% of them singletons. The source is a woman aged 50 to 60 with alopecia areata. Some clones in this sample may be carry-over from other donors' samples. The rearrangement joins TRBV5-6 to TRBJ1-1; no clear D. The specimen comprised whole blood, sampled in connection with sensitization to the hapten diphenylcyclopropenone (DPC). CDR3 coding DNA: TGTGCCAGCAGCTTTCGGCCCTGGACGCGGCCCACTGAAGCTTTCTTT. Protein product: CASSFRPWTRPTEAFF.